This T cell receptor beta chain was identified during a study of blood T cell repertoires in COVID-19. Study-wide background: PBMCs, B-cell-depleted T cells, or T cells provided the cDNA or gDNA that made up the material.

Some clones are missing from TCRdb's copy, which holds only in-frame ones; the method was immunoSEQ multiplex PCR. The repertoire consists of 80,000 to 95,000 clones, with about 85% occurring once and the leading ten covering about 38%. The receptor's source is a man older than 75 with acute or convalescent COVID-19. Sample: peripheral blood.

The CDR3 DNA sequence: TGTGCCAGCAGTTATTCGGGAGTTAACTATGGCTACACCTTC. Translated: CASSYSGVNYGYTF. J is TRBJ1-2 and V is TRBV27; D remains ambiguous. The CDR3 length is 14 residues. V was cut by 4 bases and J by 1 base, with 10 bases left in between. The germline V gene has CDR1 MNHEY and CDR2 SMNVEV (reference sequence).